This TCR beta chain derives from a study of blood T cells in healthy people across ages. Whole-study findings and limits: A greater number of naive CD4+ cells and higher diversity distinguished long-lived donors from aged donors. Unknown CMV status may confound age-related changes in expanded clones.

A word on this clonotype: Its antigen is currently unknown.

This CDR3 has 14 residues. In germline, CDR1 is SEHNR, CDR2 FQNEAQ (reference sequence). V shed 7 bases and J shed 0 bases, with 12 bases lying between them. Combining a sample-barcoded 5' primer with a J-beta primer mix, a second PCR ran for roughly 7 to 11 cycles. The authors tagged each cDNA molecule using a template-switch adaptor with 12 random nucleotides. TCRdb re-derived calls from the 5' RACE reads in MiXCR, one entry per CDR3 protein. The table lists roughly 1.5 million distinct CDR3 sequences, approximately 43% of them singletons. Input material: blood. The chain joins TRBV7-9 to TRBJ1-2; D uncertain. This receptor was identified in a young woman in good health. The CDR3 protein is CASNRRETNYGYTF. The CDR3 nucleotides read TGTGCCAGCAATAGACGGGAAACTAACTATGGCTACACCTTC. The full variable domain, its missing parts supplied by reference TRBV7-9 and TRBJ1-2, is DTGVSQNPRHKITKRGQNVTFRCDPISEHNRLYWYRQTLGQGPEFLTYFQNEAQLEKSRLLSDRFSAERPKGSFSTLEIQRTEQGDSAMYLCASNRRETNYGYTFGSGTRLTVV.